Following are 27 T cell receptor beta chains from one sample sequenced in a study of blood T cell repertoires in COVID-19. Method: immunoSEQ multiplex PCR; TCRdb's copy keeps in-frame clones and lacks some. Of tens of thousands of clones in the sample, around 83% were seen once. The sequencing sample was made of peripheral blood. The source of these receptors is a man aged 55 to 70 with acute or convalescent COVID-19.

This clone has only one observation. The chain combines TRBV4-2 with TRBJ1-1; D uncertain. The ends were cut back, 0 bases at V and 1 base at J, with 6 bases in the middle. The CDR3 contains 14 residues. Looked up from germline, CDR1 is LGHNA and CDR2 is YNFKEQ. The CDR3 region is CASSQDNRNTEAFF. CDR3 in DNA: TGTGCCAGCAGCCAAGATAACAGGAACACTGAAGCTTTCTTT.

The rearrangement links TRBV12-3 or TRBV12-4 to TRBJ2-7; 8 bases match TRBD2. The ends lost 8 bases at V and 7 bases at J; junction bases unmatched: 10. The CDR3 loop spans 13 amino acids. CDR3 nucleotides: TGTGCCAGCCAAGCGGGAGTAGGAGGGGAGCAGTACTTC. It codes for CASQAGVGGEQYF.

The chain uses TRBV6-1 and TRBJ2-7; D is unresolved. The CDR3 is 13 amino acids. Germline V gives CDR1 MNHNS, CDR2 SASEGT. V lost 2 bases and J 2 bases, leaving 7 bases between the germline ends. CDR3 in amino acids: CASSERSPYEQYF. Here the CDR3 DNA reads TGTGCCAGCAGTGAAAGGAGCCCCTACGAGCAGTACTTC.

The chain couples TRBV10-2 to TRBJ1-1; a possible D gene is TRBD1 (5 bases). CDR1 and CDR2 (germline): WSHSY, SAAADI. V shed 5 bases and J shed 7 bases, with 8 bases lying between them. The CDR3 is 11 residues long. The CDR3 bases are TGCGCCAGCAGTCTACAGGATGAAGCTTTCTTT. As protein: CASSLQDEAFF.

This chain links TRBV4-2 with TRBJ1-1, with D possibly being TRBD1 (5 bases). Trimming pared 0 bases from V and 4 bases from J, leaving 15 bases between. Germline CDR1 LGHNA, CDR2 YNFKEQ. The CDR3 is 16 residues long. The CDR3 DNA reads as TGTGCCAGCAGCCAAGATGCAGGGCGAACGGGCACTGAAGCTTTCTTT. It specifies CASSQDAGRTGTEAFF.

The gene calls are TRBV5-1 and TRBJ1-2; TRBD1 agrees at 10 bases. The CDR3 has 15 residues. Germline CDR1 SGHRS, CDR2 YFSETQ. The V and J ends lost 0 bases and 7 bases, in that order; junction bases with no gene match: 6. The CDR3 loop is CASSLVGQGESGYTF. CDR3 nucleotide sequence: TGCGCCAGCAGCTTGGTCGGACAGGGGGAGTCTGGCTACACCTTC.

The chain joins TRBV30 to TRBJ2-7; D unclear. The CDR3 runs to 14 residues. Trimming shortened V by 2 bases and J by 3 bases, and 14 bases separated the two germline ends. In germline, CDR1 is GTSNPN, CDR2 SVGIG (reference sequence). CDR3 loop: CAWSRPPRFYEQYF. The CDR3 coding sequence is TGTGCCTGGAGTAGGCCCCCCAGGTTCTACGAGCAGTACTTC.

The genes are TRBV5-1 and TRBJ1-2, with a weak D call TRBD1 (6 bases). The CDR3 spans 16 residues. Trimming removed 0 bases from V and 1 base from J, with 13 bases in between. Germline-derived CDR1 and CDR2 are SGHRS and YFSETQ. The CDR3 nucleotides are TGCGCCAGCAGCTTGGTGCCAGGGGATAATAACTATGGCTACACCTTC. Protein sequence: CASSLVPGDNNYGYTF.

CDR3 DNA sequence: TGCAGCGTTGGACTAGCGGGAGGATACACAGATACGCAGTATTTT. Protein product: CSVGLAGGYTDTQYF. The V gene is TRBV29-1, the J gene TRBJ2-3; TRBD2 matches at 13 bases. Per the germline V gene, CDR1 is SQVTM and CDR2 is ANQGSEA. Trimming removed 4 bases from V and 2 bases from J; junction bases left unmatched: 3. This CDR3 is 15 amino acids long.

The chain combines TRBV20-1 with TRBJ2-1, with TRBD2 matching over 7 bases. The V segment lost 1 base and the J segment 11 bases; nucleotides outside the gene matches: 2. Germline CDR1 and CDR2: DFQATT and SNEGSKA (reference sequence). CDR3 size: 11 residues. This CDR3 is CSARGDYKQFF. The DNA for the CDR3 is TGCAGTGCTAGAGGGGACTACAAGCAGTTCTTC.

V usage is TRBV29-1 and J usage is TRBJ1-1; no definite D call. Trimming pared 4 bases from V and 13 bases from J, leaving 13 bases between. CDR3 length: 10 residues. Germline V gene sequence: CDR1 SQVTM, CDR2 ANQGSEA. This CDR3 is CSVGPLEGFF. CDR3 nucleotide sequence: TGCAGCGTTGGACCCCTGGAGGGTTTCTTT. The full variable domain, with the rest looked up from reference TRBV29-1 and TRBJ1-1, is SAVISQKPSRDICQRGTSLTIQCQVDSQVTMMFWYRQQPGQSLTLIATANQGSEATYESGFVIDKFPISRPNLTFSTLTVSNMSPEDSSIYLCSVGPLEGFFGQGTRLTVV.

The genes are TRBV30 and TRBJ1-6; D unclear. Trimming removed 4 bases at V and 1 base at J, with 14 bases between. CDR3 length equals 16 residues. Germline V gene lookup returns CDR1 GTSNPN and CDR2 SVGIG (reference sequence). Written as DNA, the CDR3 is TGTGCCTGGAAGGATCAGACAATTTCCTATAATTCACCCCTCCACTTT. This translates into CAWKDQTISYNSPLHF. Using reference TRBV30 and TRBJ1-6 for the parts outside the CDR3, the full variable domain is SQTIHQWPATLVQPVGSPLSLECTVEGTSNPNLYWYRQAAGRGLQLLFYSVGIGQISSEVPQNLSASRPQDRQFILSSKKLLLSDSGFYLCAWKDQTISYNSPLHFGNGTRLTVT.

This chain's CDR3 is CASSLTGGNYGYTF. The DNA for the CDR3 is TGCGCCAGCAGCTTGACAGGGGGCAACTATGGCTACACCTTC. The chain uses TRBV5-1 and TRBJ1-2; 9 nucleotides align to TRBD1. The J segment lost 2 bases and the V segment lost 1 base, leaving 0 bases of the junction unmatched. Germline V gene lookup returns CDR1 SGHRS and CDR2 YFSETQ. The CDR3 runs 14 residues.

The gene calls are TRBV7-9 and TRBJ2-7; 11 nucleotides line up with TRBD2. The CDR3 extends over 15 amino acids. V was clipped by 4 bases and J by 2 bases; unmatched bases: 4. CDR1 SEHNR and CDR2 FQNEAQ come from the germline V gene (reference sequence). CDR3 loop: CASSSSLAGAYEQYF. CDR3 sequence (DNA): TGTGCCAGCAGCTCCTCACTAGCGGGAGCCTACGAGCAGTACTTC.

The chain recombines TRBV10-2 with TRBJ2-3; a possible D gene is TRBD2 (5 bases). Germline CDR1 is WSHSY and CDR2 is SAAADI. This CDR3 has 16 residues. Trimming removed 6 bases from V and 2 bases from J, with 18 bases in between. CDR3 nucleotides: TGCGCCAGCAGCGTAACCCGCCGGAGGCCCACAGATACGCAGTATTTT. Encoded protein: CASSVTRRRPTDTQYF.

This clone has just a few counts. The J gene is TRBJ2-2, the V gene TRBV7-3, with TRBD2 matching over 10 bases. The ends lost 1 base at V and 7 bases at J; junction bases unmatched: 9. The CDR3 is 17 residues long. In germline, CDR1 is SGHTA, CDR2 FQGTGA. CDR3 nucleotide sequence: TGTGCCAGCAGCTTAAGCCTGGCTAGCGGGAGATTCGGGGAGCTGTTTTTT. Translating gives CASSLSLASGRFGELFF.

Only a few counts were recorded for this clone. The V gene is TRBV7-2, the J gene TRBJ2-7, with 8 bases fitting TRBD2. CDR3 length: 16 amino acids. The germline gives CDR1 SGHTA, CDR2 FQGNSA. The V and J ends lost 1 base and 2 bases, in that order; junction bases with no gene match: 7. CDR3 nucleotide sequence: TGTGCCAGCAGCTTAGAGCGACAAGCGGGAGCCTACGAGCAGTACTTC. Translated, it gives CASSLERQAGAYEQYF.

The chain combines TRBV9 with TRBJ2-2, with a tentative D call TRBD2 (6 bases). Trimming shortened V by 2 bases and J by 3 bases, and 8 bases separated the two germline ends. The V gene's germline CDR1 is SGDLS and CDR2 YYNGEE. CDR3 length: 14 amino acids. Here the CDR3 DNA reads TGTGCCAGCAGCGTGGGGGGAGACACCGGGGAGCTGTTTTTT. Protein sequence: CASSVGGDTGELFF.

The J gene is TRBJ2-7, the V gene TRBV19, with 10 bases identical to TRBD2. The CDR3 covers 16 residues. With V trimmed by 2 bases and J by 5 bases, 9 bases remained unmatched. Germline CDR1 LNHDA, CDR2 SQIVND (reference sequence). CDR3 in amino acids: CASSIRTAGGRHEQYF. The CDR3 DNA reads TGTGCCAGTAGTATACGTACAGCGGGAGGGCGCCACGAGCAGTACTTC.

This clone appeared once. The rearrangement uses TRBV19 and TRBJ2-2; D ambiguous. V was pared by 5 bases and J by 10 bases, with 17 bases between. Germline CDR1 is LNHDA and CDR2 is SQIVND (reference sequence). The CDR3 loop spans 14 amino acids. CDR3 DNA: TGTGCCAGTAGTCCTCATTCCGGGTTCCCGGAGCTGTTTTTT. Translation: CASSPHSGFPELFF.

V usage is TRBV6-2 or TRBV6-3 and J usage is TRBJ2-6; a possible D gene is TRBD2 (5 bases). The CDR3 has 17 amino acids. Trimming cost V 4 bases and J 1 base, with 14 bases left between them. Germline values: CDR1 MNHEY, CDR2 SVGEGT. CDR3 nucleotide sequence: TGTGCCAGCAGTTCCCACGACACTAGATCTGGGGCCAACGTCCTGACTTTC. It codes for CASSSHDTRSGANVLTF.

This rearrangement joins TRBV5-5 to TRBJ1-1; D gene unclear. The germline gives CDR1 SGHKS, CDR2 YYEKEE (reference sequence). This CDR3 is 15 amino acids long. Trimming took 1 base from V and 0 from J, leaving 10 bases between them. DNA for the CDR3: TGTGCCAGCAGCTTGTTTGCCGGTTTGAACACTGAAGCTTTCTTT. Its protein is CASSLFAGLNTEAFF.

This clone was detected only a few times. The chain joins TRBV28 to TRBJ1-5; D is unresolved. The V end lost 7 bases, the J end lost 2 bases, and 15 bases lay between the germline ends. CDR1 is MDHEN, CDR2 SYDVKM, per germline. The CDR3 sequence is 15 residues long. The CDR3: CASNPVGSRNQPQHF. The CDR3 nucleotides read TGTGCCAGCAACCCGGTGGGGAGTCGCAATCAGCCCCAGCATTTT. Full variable domain (outside the CDR3, taken from reference TRBV28 and TRBJ1-5): DVKVTQSSRYLVKRTGEKVFLECVQDMDHENMFWYRQDPGLGLRLIYFSYDVKMKEKGDIPEGYSVSREKKERFSLILESASTNQTSMYLCASNPVGSRNQPQHFGDGTRLSIL.

This clone showed up just a few times. The rearrangement links TRBV5-4 to TRBJ1-5; a possible D gene is TRBD1 (5 bases). The germline V gene has CDR1 SGHNT and CDR2 YYREEE (reference sequence). This CDR3 is 14 amino acids long. V was trimmed by 4 bases and J by 6 bases, leaving 14 bases between them. The CDR3 DNA is TGTGCCAGCAGCCGCGATGGGGCTGGTCAGCCCCAGCATTTT. As protein: CASSRDGAGQPQHF.

V and J are TRBV30 and TRBJ2-2; 9 bases line up with TRBD2. Germline values: CDR1 GTSNPN, CDR2 SVGIG (reference sequence). V gave up 3 bases and J gave up 4 bases; unmatched junction bases: 9. The CDR3 extends over 16 amino acids. DNA for the CDR3: TGTGCCTGGAGAGGGATAGCGGGAGCGCTCACCGGGGAGCTGTTTTTT. Protein product: CAWRGIAGALTGELFF.

CDR3 sequence (DNA): TGCGCCAGCAGCTTGGTGGGGACAGAGGAAAAACTGTTTTTT. Translated, it gives CASSLVGTEEKLFF. This chain joins TRBV5-1 and TRBJ1-4, with 7 bases matching TRBD1. V shed 0 bases, J shed 8 bases, and the junction held 4 bases outside the gene matches. CDR1 is SGHRS, CDR2 YFSETQ, per germline. The CDR3 length is 14 residues.

Only one count was recorded for this clone. The genes are TRBV10-1 and TRBJ2-2; TRBD1 matches 8 bases. The CDR3 spans 15 residues. The V gene's germline CDR1 is WNHNN and CDR2 SYGVQD (reference sequence). The J segment lost 2 bases and the V segment lost 3 bases, leaving 2 bases of the junction unmatched. The chain's CDR3 is CASSDTGGNTGELFF. Here the CDR3 DNA reads TGCGCCAGCAGTGACACAGGGGGTAACACCGGGGAGCTGTTTTTT.